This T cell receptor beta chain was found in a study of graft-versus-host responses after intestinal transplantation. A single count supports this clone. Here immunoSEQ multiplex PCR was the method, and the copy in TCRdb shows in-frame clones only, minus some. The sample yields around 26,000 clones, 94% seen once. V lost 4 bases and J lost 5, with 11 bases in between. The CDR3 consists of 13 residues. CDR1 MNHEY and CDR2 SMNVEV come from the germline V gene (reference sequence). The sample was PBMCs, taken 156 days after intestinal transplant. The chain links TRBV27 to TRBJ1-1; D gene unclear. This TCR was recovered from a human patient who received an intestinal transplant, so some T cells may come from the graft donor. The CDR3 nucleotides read TGTGCCAGCAGTTGGGGTTTGGAGACTGAAGCTTTCTTT. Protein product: CASSWGLETEAFF.